A single sample gave rise to the 7 T cell receptor beta chains below, sequenced in a study of shared clonotypes between healthy human individuals. Assay: immunoSEQ multiplex PCR; the TCRdb copy retains only in-frame clones and omits some. The data hold around 700,000 clones, with approximately 79% observed a single time. Sequenced sample: memory CD4+ T cells sorted from blood. Subset defined: CD45RA-negative fraction. These receptors all stem from a woman aged 25 to 39 in good health.

V is TRBV5-4 and J is TRBJ2-1; 10 nucleotides match TRBD2. The CDR3 spans 16 residues. Germline V gives CDR1 SGHNT, CDR2 YYREEE (reference sequence). V shed 5 bases and J 8 bases; nucleotides not matched to a gene: 13. The chain's CDR3 is CASSLLLAGETHEQFF. The CDR3 nucleotides are TGTGCCAGCAGTCTCCTCCTAGCGGGAGAGACCCATGAGCAGTTCTTC.

CDR3 loop: CASSLGLEPYQETQYF. As DNA, the CDR3 is TGTGCCAGCAGCTTAGGACTAGAGCCGTACCAAGAGACCCAGTACTTC. This chain joins TRBV7-9 and TRBJ2-5; D possibly corresponds to TRBD2 (6 bases). V lost 1 base and J lost 0, with 12 bases in between. Germline V gene data show CDR1 as SEHNR and CDR2 as FQNEAQ (reference sequence). The CDR3 consists of 16 residues.

CDR3 sequence: CASSPWASRRGSYNEQFF. Written as DNA, the CDR3 is TGTGCCAGCAGCCCCTGGGCTAGCCGAAGGGGCTCCTACAATGAGCAGTTCTTC. This rearrangement joins TRBV11-2 to TRBJ2-1; D possibly uses TRBD1 or TRBD2 (5 bases each). CDR3 length equals 18 residues. Germline-derived CDR1 and CDR2 are SGHAT and FQNNGV. Trimming removed 5 bases from V and 0 bases from J, with 20 bases in between.

The chain couples TRBV28 to TRBJ2-7, with 7 bases matching TRBD1. With 5 bases clipped from V and 6 bases from J, the junction kept 16 bases outside the gene matches. CDR3 length equals 16 residues. Germline V gene sequence: CDR1 MDHEN, CDR2 SYDVKM. In DNA, the CDR3 is TGTGCCAGCAGTCCGACTACAAGGGGGCGTTTGACCGAGCAGTACTTC. The encoded protein is CASSPTTRGRLTEQYF.

J is TRBJ2-1 and V is TRBV4-2; 7 nucleotides line up with TRBD2. Germline loops: CDR1 LGHNA, CDR2 YNFKEQ. CDR3 size: 16 residues. Losses at the gene ends were 3 bases for V and 3 bases for J; bases not matched to a gene: 8. CDR3 amino acids: CASSQVGSGNYNEQFF. The CDR3 DNA is TGTGCCAGCAGCCAGGTGGGCAGCGGGAACTACAATGAGCAGTTCTTC.

The V gene is TRBV5-1, the J gene TRBJ2-2; 7 bases agree with TRBD2. In germline, CDR1 is SGHRS, CDR2 YFSETQ. With 0 bases clipped from V and 2 bases from J, the junction kept 4 bases outside the gene matches. There are 16 residues in the CDR3. The CDR3 is CASSLDTSANTGELFF. CDR3 DNA sequence: TGCGCCAGCAGCTTGGATACTAGCGCTAACACCGGGGAGCTGTTTTTT.

The chain combines TRBV15 with TRBJ2-5; D could derive from TRBD1 or TRBD2 (5 bases each). This CDR3 has 15 residues. V lost 0 bases and J 5 bases, leaving 13 bases between the germline ends. Germline assignment: CDR1 LNHNV and CDR2 YYDKDF (reference sequence). CDR3 nucleotides: TGTGCCACCAGCAGAGATGTGGGAGAGGGGGAGACCCAGTACTTC. It is translated as CATSRDVGEGETQYF.